This TCR beta chain was identified during a study of cytotoxic CD8 clonotypes in ibrutinib-treated CLL (dated by TCRdb to the early 2020s). For the wider study: The cohort included roughly 15 treatment-naive and fewer than 12 relapsed/refractory patients; about 18 were IGHV unmutated. Partial responses were observed in about 25 patients and complete responses in 2; after a median follow-up of around 64 months, remission was maintained in 15 or so patients and progression was observed in approximately 12. Response samples were taken after a median of roughly a year on treatment, ranging from roughly 6 to 36 months. Cryopreserved peripheral blood mononuclear cells were collected at three points: before therapy, at response, and at either sustained remission or disease progression. Longitudinal samples were obtainable from about 30% of the roughly 90 participants in the trial. All remission and progressive disease samples were collected while patients were still receiving ibrutinib. Samples averaged about 260,000 productive templates and approximately 100,000 productive rearrangements.

General findings and caveats noted by the study authors: Public clonotypes were rare and either shrank or stayed stable during treatment, and the rise in clonality at ibrutinib response reflected expansion of private clonotypes. An increase in clonality was observed at ibrutinib response, with clonality remaining stable during sustained remission and falling back toward baseline at progression. Baseline clonality exceeded that of age-matched healthy donors and correlated strongly with circulating CD8+ T-cell counts. Lymph node repertoires were not examined, and the timing of sampling was not matched between patients in sustained remission and those whose disease progressed.

The time point label of this sample denotes: about eleven months on ibrutinib. For TCR beta library preparation, roughly 2 micrograms of genomic DNA were isolated from cryopreserved PBMCs. Longitudinal blood samples from CLL patients on ibrutinib monotherapy were analyzed using high-throughput TCR beta sequencing. The patients were enrolled in a single-center, open-label phase 2 trial of ibrutinib monotherapy. As concerns this clone: It lacks a known antigen. Within one base of it there is no much larger clone, and no base qualities were kept.

The goal of deep resolution MiSeq sequencing was a depth between 1 in 1 million and 1 in 200,000 T cells, and coverage averaged 10x per clonotype. The immunoSEQ hsTCRB Kit was used to generate the TCR beta libraries. As for how the authors treated the data: Data were analyzed with ImmunoSEQ Data Assistant and ImmunoSEQ Analyzer, with V, D and J genes assigned per IMGT definitions. Clonality was computed as one minus normalized Shannon entropy of productive rearrangement frequencies, ranging from 0 to 1. Only overrepresented clonotypes making up at least 0.05% of each patient's repertoire were included in the public clonotype analysis. Thirteen age-matched healthy donor repertoires from immuneACCESS were used as controls for clonality. Not all clones reach the TCRdb copy of this immuneACCESS table, which keeps in-frame sequences only. Checked studies attribute under half of the gap to unresolved V genes and leave the rest unexplained. V, J and clone size were drawn from that table, and D and trimming were deduced from the DNA. The sample table contains some 58,000 clones; only one count was recorded for less than 75% of them. The biggest ten clones account for about two fifths of the sample.

The sequence was obtained from a human donor with chronic lymphocytic leukemia. The sample here was PBMCs, taken after 12 months of ibrutinib treatment.

At the DNA level, the sequence is TGTGCCAGCAGTGAAACTAGCGGGGATTACAATGAGCAGTTCTTC. The resulting protein is CASSETSGDYNEQFF. The V and J genes are TRBV2 and TRBJ2-1; 10 bases in the junction line up with TRBD2. Trimming takes 2 bases off V and 4 bases off J; junction bases not matched to a gene: 2. As encoded in the germline V gene, CDR1 is SNHLY while CDR2 is FYNNEI. The CDR3 goes from the cysteine to the phenylalanine over 15 residues. Of the read, only the CDR3 DNA is kept; its 45 bases are in frame from base 1.